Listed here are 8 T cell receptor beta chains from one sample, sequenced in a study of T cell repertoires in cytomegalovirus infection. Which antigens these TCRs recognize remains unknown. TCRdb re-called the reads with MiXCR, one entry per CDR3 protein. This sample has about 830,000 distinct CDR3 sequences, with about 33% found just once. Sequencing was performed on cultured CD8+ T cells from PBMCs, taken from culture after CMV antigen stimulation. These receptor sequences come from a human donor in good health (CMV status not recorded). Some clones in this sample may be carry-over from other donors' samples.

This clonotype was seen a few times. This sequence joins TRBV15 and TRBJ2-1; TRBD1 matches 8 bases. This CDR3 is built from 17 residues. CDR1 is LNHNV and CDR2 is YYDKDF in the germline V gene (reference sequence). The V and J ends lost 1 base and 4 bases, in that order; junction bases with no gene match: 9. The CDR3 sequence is CATSRASGTGLYNEQFF. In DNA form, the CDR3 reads TGTGCCACCAGCAGAGCCTCCGGGACAGGCCTATACAATGAGCAGTTCTTC.

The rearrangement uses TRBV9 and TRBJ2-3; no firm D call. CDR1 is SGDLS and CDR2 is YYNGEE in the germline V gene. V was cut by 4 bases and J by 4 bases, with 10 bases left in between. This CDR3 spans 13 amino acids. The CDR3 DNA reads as TGTGCCAGCAGCTCTAAGCCCGCAGATACGCAGTATTTT. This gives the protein CASSSKPADTQYF.

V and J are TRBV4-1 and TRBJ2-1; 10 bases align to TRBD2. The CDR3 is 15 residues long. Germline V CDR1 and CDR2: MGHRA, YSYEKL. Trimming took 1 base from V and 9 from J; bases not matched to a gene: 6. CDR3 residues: CASSQGERGGIEQFF. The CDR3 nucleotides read TGCGCCAGCAGCCAAGGCGAGCGGGGGGGGATTGAGCAGTTCTTC.

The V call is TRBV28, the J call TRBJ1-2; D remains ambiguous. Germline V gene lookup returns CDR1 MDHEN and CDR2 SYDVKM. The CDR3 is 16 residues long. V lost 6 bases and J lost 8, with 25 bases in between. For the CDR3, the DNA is TGTGCCAGCAGCCCCGTCGCCCAGAGGCCCAACGAGGGCTACACCTTC. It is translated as CASSPVAQRPNEGYTF.

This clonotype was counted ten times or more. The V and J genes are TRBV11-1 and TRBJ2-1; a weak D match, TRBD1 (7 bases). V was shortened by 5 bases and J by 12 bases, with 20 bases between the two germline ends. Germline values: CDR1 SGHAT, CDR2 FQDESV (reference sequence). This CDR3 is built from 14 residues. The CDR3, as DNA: TGTGCCAGCAGCCACTCCGGGACAGCCGGGGGGCAGTTCTTC. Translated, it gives CASSHSGTAGGQFF.

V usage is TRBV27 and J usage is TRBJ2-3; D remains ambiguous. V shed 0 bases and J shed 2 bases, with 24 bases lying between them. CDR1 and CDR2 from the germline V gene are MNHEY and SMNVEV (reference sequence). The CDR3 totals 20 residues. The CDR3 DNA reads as TGTGCCAGCAGTTTATCAAGAGGCCAGCCTGCACATCCTCACACAGATACGCAGTATTTT. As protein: CASSLSRGQPAHPHTDTQYF.

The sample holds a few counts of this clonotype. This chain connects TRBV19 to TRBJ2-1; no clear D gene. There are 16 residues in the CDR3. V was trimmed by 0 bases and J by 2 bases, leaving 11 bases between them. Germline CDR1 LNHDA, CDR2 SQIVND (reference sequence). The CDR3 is CASSIDFSRPYNEQFF. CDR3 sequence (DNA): TGTGCCAGTAGTATAGATTTCTCGAGGCCCTACAATGAGCAGTTCTTC.

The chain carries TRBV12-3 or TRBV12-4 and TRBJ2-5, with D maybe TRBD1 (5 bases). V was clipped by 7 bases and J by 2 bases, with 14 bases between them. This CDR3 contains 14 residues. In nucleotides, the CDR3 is TGTGCCAGCACCCCCGACAGTGCACAAGAGACCCAGTACTTC. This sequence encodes CASTPDSAQETQYF.